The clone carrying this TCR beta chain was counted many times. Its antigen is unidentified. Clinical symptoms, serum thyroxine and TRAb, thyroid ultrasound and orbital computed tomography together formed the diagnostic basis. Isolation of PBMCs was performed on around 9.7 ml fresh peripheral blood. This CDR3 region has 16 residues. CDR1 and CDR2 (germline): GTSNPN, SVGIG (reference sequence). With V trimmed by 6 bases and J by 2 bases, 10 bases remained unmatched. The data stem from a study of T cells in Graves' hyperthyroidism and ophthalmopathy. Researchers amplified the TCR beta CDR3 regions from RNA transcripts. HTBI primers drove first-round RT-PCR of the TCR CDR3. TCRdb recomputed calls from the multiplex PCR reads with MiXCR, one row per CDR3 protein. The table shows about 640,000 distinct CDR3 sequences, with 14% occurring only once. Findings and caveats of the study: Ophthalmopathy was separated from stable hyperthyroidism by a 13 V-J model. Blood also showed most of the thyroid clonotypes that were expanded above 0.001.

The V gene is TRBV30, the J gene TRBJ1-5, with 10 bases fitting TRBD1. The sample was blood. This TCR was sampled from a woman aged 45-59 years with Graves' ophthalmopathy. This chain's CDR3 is CACSTSGTGGNQPQHF. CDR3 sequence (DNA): TGTGCCTGTTCAACATCCGGGACAGGGGGCAATCAGCCCCAGCATTTT.